The T cell receptor beta chain described here comes from a study of cytomegalovirus exposure and HLA in healthy donors. PCR primers comprised 60 Vbeta and 13 Jbeta primers. The method was immunoSEQ multiplex PCR; TCRdb's version includes in-frame clones alone and lacks a portion of them. The sample shows some 130,000 clones, 65% to 90% of them seen only once. This clone is a singleton in its sample. After removal of 1 base from V and 6 bases from J, the junction contained 3 bases not matched to a gene. Germline loops: CDR1 LNHDA, CDR2 SQIVND (reference sequence). This CDR3 has 15 amino acids. This receptor was obtained from a girl aged 2 to 10 in good health and CMV-seronegative. The J gene is TRBJ2-1, the V gene TRBV19; 10 bases agree with TRBD2. The material sequenced was PBMCs. The CDR3 DNA follows: TGTGCCAGTAGTATAGGAACTAGCGGGGCCAATGAGCAGTTCTTC. Translating it yields CASSIGTSGANEQFF.